This is a list of T cell receptor beta chains from one sample in a study of shared clonotypes between healthy human individuals. Repertoires were generated with immunoSEQ multiplex PCR, while TCRdb's copy carries only in-frame clones and drops some. The data contain fewer than 1.8 million clones, just under 99% of them singletons. Material for sequencing was naive CD4+ T cells sorted from blood. Receptors were obtained from a man in his thirties or forties in good health. The CDR3 runs from the conserved cysteine through the conserved F or W. D genes are given only for firm matches. Only part of the rows carry a size: once, few, many, or a class if the clone is expanded.

>TRBV7-9|TRBD1|-|TRBJ2-5
CASSPRRGLLETQYF
TGTGCCAGCAGCCCTCGCAGGGGGCTCCTGGAGACCCAGTACTTC
>TRBV4-2|-|-|TRBJ2-3
CASSQIPGAKGQYF
TGTGCCAGCAGCCAAATCCCCGGGGCTAAGGGGCAGTATTTT
>TRBV11-2|-|-|TRBJ1-3
CASSLDLGSGNTIYF
TGTGCCAGCAGCTTAGACCTAGGCTCTGGAAACACCATATATTTT
>TRBV5-4|TRBD1|once|TRBJ2-1
CASSPGTGALSSYNEQFF
TGTGCCAGCAGCCCCGGGACAGGGGCATTAAGCTCCTACAATGAGCAGTTCTTC
>TRBV18|-|-|TRBJ1-4
CASTLSQGTNEKLFF
TGTGCCAGCACACTCAGTCAGGGGACTAATGAAAAACTGTTTTTT
>TRBV9|-|-|TRBJ2-1
CASSVGGGRTDNEQFF
TGTGCCAGCAGCGTAGGAGGTGGGAGAACGGACAATGAGCAGTTCTTC
>TRBV15|-|-|TRBJ1-2
CATSRGRVLSGGYTF
TGTGCCACCAGCAGGGGCCGGGTTCTAAGTGGTGGCTACACCTTC
>TRBV5-1|-|-|TRBJ1-2
CASSLVGQGTRGYTF
TGCGCCAGCAGCTTGGTGGGGCAGGGAACGCGTGGCTACACCTTC
>TRBV5-4|TRBD2|-|TRBJ2-1
CASSLGGLPGDNEQFF
TGTGCCAGCAGCTTGGGGGGACTACCTGGGGACAATGAGCAGTTCTTC
>TRBV18|TRBD2|-|TRBJ2-6
CASSRTSGVGANVLTF
TGTGCCAGCTCCCGGACTAGCGGGGTTGGGGCCAACGTCCTGACTTTC
>TRBV5-4|TRBD1|-|TRBJ2-4
CASSPDRVRDIQYF
TGTGCCAGCAGCCCGGACAGGGTTCGGGACATTCAGTACTTC
>TRBV7-7|TRBD1|-|TRBJ1-3
CASSLVGQGSGNTIYF
TGTGCTAGCAGCTTAGTGGGACAGGGCTCTGGAAACACCATATATTTT